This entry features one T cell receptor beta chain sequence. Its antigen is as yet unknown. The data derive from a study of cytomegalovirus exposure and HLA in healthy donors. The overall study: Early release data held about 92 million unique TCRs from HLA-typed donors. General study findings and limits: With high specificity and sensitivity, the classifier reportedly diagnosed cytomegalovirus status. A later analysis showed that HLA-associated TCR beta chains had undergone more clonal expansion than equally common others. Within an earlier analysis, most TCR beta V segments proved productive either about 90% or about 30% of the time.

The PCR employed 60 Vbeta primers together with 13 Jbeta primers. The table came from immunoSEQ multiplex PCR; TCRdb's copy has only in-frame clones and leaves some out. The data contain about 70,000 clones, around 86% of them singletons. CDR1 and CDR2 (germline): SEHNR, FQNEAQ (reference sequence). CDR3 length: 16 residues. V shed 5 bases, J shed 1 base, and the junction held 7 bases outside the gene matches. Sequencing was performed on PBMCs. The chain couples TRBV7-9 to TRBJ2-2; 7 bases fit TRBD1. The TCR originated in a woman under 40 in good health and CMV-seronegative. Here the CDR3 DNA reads TGTGCCAGCAGCCATCGACAGGGCCGGAACACCGGGGAGCTGTTTTTT. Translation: CASSHRQGRNTGELFF.